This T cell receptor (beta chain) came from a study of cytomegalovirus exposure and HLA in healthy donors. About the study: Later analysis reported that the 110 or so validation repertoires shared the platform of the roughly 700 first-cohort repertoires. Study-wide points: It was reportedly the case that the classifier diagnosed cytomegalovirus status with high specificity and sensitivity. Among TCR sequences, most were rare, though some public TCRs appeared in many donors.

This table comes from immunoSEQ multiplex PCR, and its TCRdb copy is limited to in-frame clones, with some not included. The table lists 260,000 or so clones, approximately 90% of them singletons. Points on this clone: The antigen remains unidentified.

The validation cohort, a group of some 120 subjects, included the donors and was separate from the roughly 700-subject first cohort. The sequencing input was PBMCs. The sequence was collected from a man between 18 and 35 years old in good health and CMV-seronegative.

The CDR3 DNA sequence: TGTGCCAGCAGCTTACCCCGACAGGGGGGGGTCGGAGAGACCCAGTACTTC. This codes for CASSLPRQGGVGETQYF. The gene calls are TRBV11-2 and TRBJ2-5; 9 bases line up with TRBD1. CDR3 length: 17 residues. V lost 2 bases and J lost 4; bases outside the gene matches: 11. The germline V gene encodes CDR1 SGHAT and CDR2 FQNNGV.